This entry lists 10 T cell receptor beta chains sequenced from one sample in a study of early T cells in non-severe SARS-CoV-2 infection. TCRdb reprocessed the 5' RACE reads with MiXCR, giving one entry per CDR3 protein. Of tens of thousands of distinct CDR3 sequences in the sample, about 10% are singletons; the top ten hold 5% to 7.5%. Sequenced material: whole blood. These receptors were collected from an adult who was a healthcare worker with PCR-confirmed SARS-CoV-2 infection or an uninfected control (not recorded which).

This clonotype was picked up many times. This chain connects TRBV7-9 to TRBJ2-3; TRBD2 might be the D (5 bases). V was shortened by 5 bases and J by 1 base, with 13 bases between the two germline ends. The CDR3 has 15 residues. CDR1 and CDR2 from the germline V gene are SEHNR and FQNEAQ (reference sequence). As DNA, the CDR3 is TGTGCCAGCAGCCAGGCAACTAGTGGCACAGATACGCAGTATTTT. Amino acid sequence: CASSQATSGTDTQYF. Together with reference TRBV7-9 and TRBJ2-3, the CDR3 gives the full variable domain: DTGVSQNPRHKITKRGQNVTFRCDPISEHNRLYWYRQTLGQGPEFLTYFQNEAQLEKSRLLSDRFSAERPKGSFSTLEIQRTEQGDSAMYLCASSQATSGTDTQYFGPGTRLTVL.

This CDR3 is CASNRQGTSSTGELFF. DNA for the CDR3: TGTGCCAGCAACCGGCAGGGGACTAGTTCCACCGGGGAGCTGTTTTTT. The chain employs TRBV7-9 and TRBJ2-2, with 8 bases fitting TRBD2. Germline CDR1 SEHNR, CDR2 FQNEAQ (reference sequence). Losses at the gene ends were 7 bases for V and 4 bases for J; bases not matched to a gene: 11. The CDR3 totals 16 residues.

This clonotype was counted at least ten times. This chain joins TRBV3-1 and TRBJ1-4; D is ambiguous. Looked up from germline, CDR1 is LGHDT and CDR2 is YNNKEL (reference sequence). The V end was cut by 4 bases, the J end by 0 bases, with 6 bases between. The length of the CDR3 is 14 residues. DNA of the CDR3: TGTGCCAGCAGCCCCATGGCAACTAATGAAAAACTGTTTTTT. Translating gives CASSPMATNEKLFF.

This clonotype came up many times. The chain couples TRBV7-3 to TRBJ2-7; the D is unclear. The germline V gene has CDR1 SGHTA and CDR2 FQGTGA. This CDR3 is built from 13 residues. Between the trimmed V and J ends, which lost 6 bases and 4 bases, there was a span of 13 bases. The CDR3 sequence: CASSVDAGYEQYF. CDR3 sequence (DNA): TGTGCCAGCAGTGTGGACGCAGGATACGAGCAGTACTTC.

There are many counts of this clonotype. The CDR3 DNA reads TGCAGTGCTCTCCTTTCTAGCGGGGGGAATGAGCAGTTCTTC. Amino acids: CSALLSSGGNEQFF. This chain joins TRBV20-1 and TRBJ2-1; 11 nucleotides match TRBD2. The CDR3 sequence is 14 residues long. V lost 5 bases to trimming and J lost 7 bases; unmatched junction nucleotides: 7. Germline V gene data show CDR1 as DFQATT and CDR2 as SNEGSKA (reference sequence).

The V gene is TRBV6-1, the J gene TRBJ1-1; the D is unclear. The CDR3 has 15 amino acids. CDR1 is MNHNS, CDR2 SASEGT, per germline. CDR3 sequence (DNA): TGTGCGATGAGAATGACACAGTCGAAGAACACTGAAGCTTTCTTT. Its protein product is CAMRMTQSKNTEAFF.

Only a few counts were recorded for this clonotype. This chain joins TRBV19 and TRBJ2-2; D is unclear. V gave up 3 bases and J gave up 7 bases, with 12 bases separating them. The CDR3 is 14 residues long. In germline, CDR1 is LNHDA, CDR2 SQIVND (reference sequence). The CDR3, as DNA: TGTGCCAGTAGTATGGCCAGGACCATCGGGGAGCTGTTTTTT. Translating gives CASSMARTIGELFF.

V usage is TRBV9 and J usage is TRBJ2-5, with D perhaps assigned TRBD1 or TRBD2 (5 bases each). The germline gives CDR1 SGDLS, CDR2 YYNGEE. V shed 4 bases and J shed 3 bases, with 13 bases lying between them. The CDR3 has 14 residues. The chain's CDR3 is CASSTRMGEETQYF. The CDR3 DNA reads TGTGCCAGCAGCACCCGGATGGGGGAAGAGACCCAGTACTTC.

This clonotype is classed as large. This chain's CDR3 is CASSTTGTGPLEQYF. The DNA for the CDR3 is TGTGCCAGCAGCACGACCGGGACAGGGCCTCTCGAGCAGTACTTC. The chain recombines TRBV7-2 with TRBJ2-7; 9 nucleotides line up with TRBD1. CDR3 length equals 15 residues. The germline V gene encodes CDR1 SGHTA and CDR2 FQGNSA. The trim removed 5 bases at V and 6 bases at J, leaving 11 bases unmatched.

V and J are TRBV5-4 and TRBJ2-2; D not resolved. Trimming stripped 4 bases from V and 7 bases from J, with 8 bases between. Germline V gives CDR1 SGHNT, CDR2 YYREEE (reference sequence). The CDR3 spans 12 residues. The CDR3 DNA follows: TGTGCCAGCAGCAACACTAACGGGGAGCTGTTTTTT. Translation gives CASSNTNGELFF.